Below are 28 T cell receptor beta chains sequenced from a single sample in a study of CD8+ T cells in alopecia areata. RNA, once extracted, was reverse transcribed into cDNA for use as the sequencing template. TCRdb's copy holds only in-frame clones and misses some; the assay was immunoSEQ multiplex PCR. The sample holds roughly 280,000 clones, 60% seen once. Treatment in this sample: oral pan-JAK inhibitor, 5-10 mg twice daily. This specimen consisted of CD4+ T cells sorted from blood, obtained at roughly week 53, from a patient treated with tofacitinib. These TCRs come from a human donor with alopecia areata.

This chain links TRBV6-5 with TRBJ2-2; perhaps TRBD2 as D (5 bases). From germline, CDR1 is MNHEY and CDR2 SVGAGI. V dropped 7 bases and J dropped 1 base, with 10 bases sitting between them. The CDR3 consists of 14 residues. CDR3 coding DNA: TGTGCCAGCACCCAGCGGAGGAACACCGGGGAGCTGTTTTTT. Protein: CASTQRRNTGELFF.

This chain links TRBV25-1 with TRBJ2-1, with TRBD2 as a possible D gene (6 bases). Trimming removed 1 base from V and 15 bases from J, with 19 bases in between. There are 14 residues in the CDR3. Germline CDR1 MGHDK, CDR2 SYGVNS. CDR3 residues: CASSELGVEGEGFF. CDR3 DNA sequence: TGTGCCAGCAGTGAATTAGGCGTGGAGGGCGAAGGGTTCTTC.

The DNA of the CDR3 is TGTGCCAGCAGCGATAGTAGGGGACAGCCCCAGCATTTT. As protein: CASSDSRGQPQHF. The chain combines TRBV7-9 with TRBJ1-5, with D possibly matching TRBD1 (5 bases). Trimming removed 5 bases at V and 7 bases at J, with 12 bases between. The CDR3 is made up of 13 amino acids. Germline CDR1 and CDR2: SEHNR and FQNEAQ (reference sequence).

Regarding this clone: The same CDR3 is also encoded by other DNA sequences in this sample. The chain couples TRBV30 to TRBJ1-1; no definite D call. Germline lookup yields CDR1 GTSNPN and CDR2 SVGIG (reference sequence). The V and J ends lost 0 bases and 1 base respectively, with 6 bases between them. This CDR3 spans 13 amino acids. The CDR3 protein is CAWSVRRNTEAFF. The CDR3 bases are TGTGCCTGGAGTGTACGCAGGAACACTGAAGCTTTCTTT.

The chain employs TRBV14 and TRBJ1-2; 9 bases are shared with TRBD1. The CDR3 has 13 amino acids. The germline V gene encodes CDR1 SGHDN and CDR2 FVKESK. The V segment lost 8 bases and the J segment 0 bases; nucleotides outside the gene matches: 1. The CDR3 spells CASRTGANYGYTF. The CDR3 coding sequence is TGTGCCAGCCGGACAGGGGCTAACTATGGCTACACCTTC.

J is TRBJ2-4 and V is TRBV18; either TRBD1 or TRBD2 may supply D (5 bases each). V was cut by 3 bases and J by 3 bases, with 15 bases left in between. The CDR3 consists of 16 residues. CDR1 and CDR2 from the germline V gene are KGHSH and LQKENI. The CDR3 DNA follows: TGTGCCAGCTCACCGAGCAGGGACGGAGTCAAAAACATTCAGTACTTC. Translation gives CASSPSRDGVKNIQYF. The complete variable domain, with remaining parts taken from reference TRBV18 and TRBJ2-4, reads NAGVMQNPRHLVRRRGQEARLRCSPMKGHSHVYWYRQLPEEGLKFMVYLQKENIIDESGMPKERFSAEFPKEGPSILRIQQVVRGDSAAYFCASSPSRDGVKNIQYFGAGTRLSVL.

V is TRBV7-6 and J is TRBJ1-5, with 7 bases identical to TRBD1. Looked up from germline, CDR1 is SGHVS and CDR2 is FNYEAQ. The CDR3 length is 15 residues. Trimming took 0 bases from V and 4 from J; bases not matched to a gene: 3. CDR3 coding DNA: TGTGCCAGCAGCTTAGCGACAGGGCCAAATCAGCCCCAGCATTTT. Encoded protein: CASSLATGPNQPQHF.

The CDR3 loop reads CSVLGRANYGYTF. CDR3 coding DNA: TGCAGCGTACTCGGGAGAGCTAACTATGGCTACACCTTC. The chain is built from TRBV29-1 and TRBJ1-2, with no clear D. CDR1 and CDR2 (germline): SQVTM, ANQGSEA. The V gene lost 6 bases and the J gene lost 0 bases, with 11 bases spanning the gap. There are 13 residues in the CDR3.

The V call is TRBV5-6, the J call TRBJ2-5; D is unclear. The CDR3 has 15 residues. The V and J ends lost 7 bases and 4 bases respectively, with 20 bases between them. The germline CDR1 and CDR2 sequences are SGHDT and YYEEEE. This CDR3 is CASQLGPPGGETQYF. The CDR3 DNA is TGTGCCAGCCAGCTTGGCCCCCCGGGCGGAGAGACCCAGTACTTC.

This clone came up a few times. The V call is TRBV19, the J call TRBJ2-7; weak D call: TRBD1 (5 bases). CDR1 is LNHDA, CDR2 SQIVND, per germline (reference sequence). This CDR3 is 14 amino acids long. Trimming removed 3 bases at V and 1 base at J, with 10 bases between. As DNA, the CDR3 is TGTGCCAGTAGTATCGCCAGGGATTCCTACGAGCAGTACTTC. It translates to CASSIARDSYEQYF. Full variable domain (missing parts from reference TRBV19 and TRBJ2-7): DGGITQSPKYLFRKEGQNVTLSCEQNLNHDAMYWYRQDPGQGLRLIYYSQIVNDFQKGDIAEGYSVSREKKESFPLTVTSAQKNPTAFYLCASSIARDSYEQYFGPGTRLTVT.

The chain employs TRBV12-5 and TRBJ2-7; D gene unclear. Germline V CDR1 and CDR2: LGHNT, FRNRAP. The CDR3 consists of 15 residues. Trimming removed 5 bases from V and 0 bases from J, with 14 bases in between. The CDR3 spells CASGGDTTYSYEQYF. The DNA for the CDR3 is TGTGCTAGTGGTGGAGACACGACATACTCCTACGAGCAGTACTTC. The full variable domain, with the rest looked up from reference TRBV12-5 and TRBJ2-7, is DARVTQTPRHKVTEMGQEVTMRCQPILGHNTVFWYRQTMMQGLELLAYFRNRAPLDDSGMPKDRFSAEMPDATLATLKIQPSEPRDSAVYFCASGGDTTYSYEQYFGPGTRLTVT.

Only a few counts were recorded for this clone. The same CDR3 arises from other DNA sequences in this sample as well. The chain joins TRBV9 to TRBJ2-1, with 7 positions matching TRBD1. This CDR3 spans 13 amino acids. In germline, CDR1 is SGDLS, CDR2 YYNGEE. V dropped 3 bases and J dropped 6; count of bases not matched to a gene: 3. CDR3: CASSGTGVNEQFF. CDR3 bases: TGTGCCAGCAGCGGTACAGGGGTCAATGAGCAGTTCTTC. Looking up the rest from reference TRBV9 and TRBJ2-1 gives the full variable domain: DSGVTQTPKHLITATGQRVTLRCSPRSGDLSVYWYQQSLDQGLQFLIQYYNGEERAKGNILERFSAQQFPDLHSELNLSSLELGDSALYFCASSGTGVNEQFFGPGTRLTVL.

The chain combines TRBV7-2 with TRBJ2-7; a possible D gene is TRBD1 (5 bases). V was trimmed by 5 bases and J by 5 bases, leaving 16 bases between them. This CDR3 is built from 14 residues. CDR1 is SGHTA and CDR2 is FQGNSA in the germline V gene. DNA for the CDR3: TGTGCCAGCAGCCCCATGGGGCGCTTCCACGAGCAGTACTTC. It translates to CASSPMGRFHEQYF.

This clone has only one observation. This chain uses TRBV5-4 with TRBJ2-2; 9 nucleotides match TRBD1. There are 15 residues in the CDR3. Germline V gene sequence: CDR1 SGHNT, CDR2 YYREEE (reference sequence). The V gene end was trimmed by 1 base and the J gene end by 4 bases; junction bases not matched to a gene: 2. CDR3 region: CASSLLDRGTGELFF. The CDR3 nucleotides are TGTGCCAGCAGCTTGTTGGACAGGGGCACCGGGGAGCTGTTTTTT.

This chain links TRBV30 with TRBJ1-2; maybe TRBD1 (5 bases). Per the germline V gene, CDR1 is GTSNPN and CDR2 is SVGIG (reference sequence). The CDR3 consists of 13 residues. Trimming shortened V by 4 bases and J by 3 bases, and 12 bases separated the two germline ends. The CDR3, as DNA: TGTGCCTGGATCAAGGACACCCACTATGGCTACACCTTC. Translation gives CAWIKDTHYGYTF.

CDR3 residues: CASSQNQETQYF. The CDR3 region has the DNA TGTGCCAGCAGCCAGAATCAAGAGACCCAGTACTTC. This chain links TRBV14 with TRBJ2-5; no clear D. The CDR3 has 12 amino acids. The ends were cut back, 3 bases at V and 2 bases at J, with 4 bases in the middle. CDR1 SGHDN and CDR2 FVKESK come from the germline V gene.

V gene TRBV9 combines with J gene TRBJ2-2; 10 bases align to TRBD2. Germline V gene sequence: CDR1 SGDLS, CDR2 YYNGEE. V lost 4 bases, J lost 7 bases, and 4 bases stayed unmatched. The CDR3 loop spans 14 amino acids. The CDR3 is CASSTTSGFGELFF. CDR3 DNA: TGTGCCAGCAGCACGACTAGCGGGTTCGGGGAGCTGTTTTTT.

The table lists this clone with a few counts. This sequence joins TRBV29-1 and TRBJ2-5, with 8 bases matching TRBD2. J was trimmed by 5 bases and V by 5 bases; bases with no gene match: 4. Germline CDR1 is SQVTM and CDR2 is ANQGSEA. This CDR3 has 12 amino acids. The CDR3 nucleotides read TGCAGCGTTTTAGCGGGGCGGGAGACCCAGTACTTC. Translating it yields CSVLAGRETQYF.

This rearrangement joins TRBV25-1 to TRBJ2-4; TRBD1 or TRBD2 may be the D gene (5 bases each). The CDR3 consists of 17 residues. V was clipped by 7 bases and J by 0 bases, with 19 bases between them. Per the germline V gene, CDR1 is MGHDK and CDR2 is SYGVNS. The DNA for the CDR3 is TGTGCCAGCACCAACCGGGGCCGAGACTTAGCCAAAAACATTCAGTACTTC. Its translation is CASTNRGRDLAKNIQYF.

The V and J genes are TRBV4-1 and TRBJ2-7; 11 positions match TRBD2. With 4 bases clipped from V and 4 bases from J, the junction kept 6 bases outside the gene matches. Germline values: CDR1 MGHRA, CDR2 YSYEKL. CDR3 length: 15 amino acids. This CDR3 reads CASSRDTSGGYEQYF. CDR3 in DNA: TGCGCCAGCAGCCGGGATACTAGCGGGGGTTACGAGCAGTACTTC.

The chain recombines TRBV30 with TRBJ2-2, with D hard to call. Trimming pared 0 bases from V and 7 bases from J, leaving 15 bases between. CDR3 size: 15 residues. Germline values: CDR1 GTSNPN, CDR2 SVGIG (reference sequence). CDR3 in amino acids: CAWSVGPSSGGELFF. Here the CDR3 DNA reads TGTGCCTGGAGTGTAGGCCCAAGTTCTGGCGGGGAGCTGTTTTTT.

The chain combines TRBV29-1 with TRBJ2-5, with 9 bases aligning to TRBD2. This CDR3 region has 15 residues. The germline V gene has CDR1 SQVTM and CDR2 ANQGSEA. After removal of 8 bases from V and 0 bases from J, the junction contained 10 bases not matched to a gene. The CDR3 nucleotides read TGCAGCTCCGCGGGCAGCGGGGGGTACCAAGAGACCCAGTACTTC. It yields the protein CSSAGSGGYQETQYF.

This chain joins TRBV9 and TRBJ2-1, with 7 bases that match TRBD2. Trimming took 4 bases from V and 0 from J; bases not matched to a gene: 7. Germline CDR1 is SGDLS and CDR2 is YYNGEE. CDR3 size: 16 residues. CDR3 DNA sequence: TGTGCCAGCAGCCCCCGGGGGGTTAGCTCCTACAATGAGCAGTTCTTC. It specifies CASSPRGVSSYNEQFF.

This clone was seen only a few times. The V call is TRBV29-1, the J call TRBJ2-3, with unresolved D. Germline V gene sequence: CDR1 SQVTM, CDR2 ANQGSEA. This CDR3 is 12 amino acids long. V was clipped by 7 bases and J by 3 bases, with 11 bases between them. This CDR3 is CSALDHTDTQYF. CDR3 bases: TGCAGCGCTTTGGACCATACAGATACGCAGTATTTT.

This clone was found a few times. This chain connects TRBV6-6 to TRBJ1-4, with D hard to call. The CDR3 has 11 residues. V gave up 7 bases and J gave up 7 bases, with 7 bases separating them. Germline V gene sequence: CDR1 MNHNY, CDR2 SVGAGI (reference sequence). This CDR3 reads CASTLSEKLFF. Written as DNA, the CDR3 is TGTGCCAGCACCTTATCTGAAAAACTGTTTTTT.

The chain links TRBV18 to TRBJ2-7; a possible D gene is TRBD2 (5 bases). Germline-derived CDR1 and CDR2 are KGHSH and LQKENI. The CDR3 consists of 13 residues. The V gene lost 2 bases and the J gene lost 4 bases, with 9 bases spanning the gap. This CDR3 is CASSPTAGYEQYF. The CDR3, as DNA: TGTGCCAGCTCACCAACGGCGGGTTACGAGCAGTACTTC.

The chain links TRBV7-9 to TRBJ1-1; D gene unclear. The CDR3 length is 14 residues. The ends were cut back, 5 bases at V and 5 bases at J, with 15 bases in the middle. Germline V gene sequence: CDR1 SEHNR, CDR2 FQNEAQ (reference sequence). The CDR3 loop reads CASSRPGRDTEAFF. The DNA of the CDR3 is TGTGCCAGCAGCCGGCCTGGACGGGATACTGAAGCTTTCTTT.

The J gene is TRBJ2-2, the V gene TRBV13, with a weak D call TRBD1 (6 bases). This CDR3 is 16 amino acids long. Per the germline V gene, CDR1 is PRHDT and CDR2 is FYEKMQ (reference sequence). Trimming pared 5 bases from V and 1 base from J, leaving 14 bases between. The CDR3 nucleotides are TGTGCCAGCAGCCACGAGGGGACACGGAACACCGGGGAGCTGTTTTTT. Amino acids: CASSHEGTRNTGELFF.